These T cell receptor beta chains were read from a single sample in a study of T-cell reconstitution after alpha-beta-depleted transplantation in children. TCRdb itself ran the PCR reads through MiXCR, one entry per CDR3 protein. The sample includes hundreds of thousands of distinct CDR3 sequences, approximately 8.9% of them seen just once. The sequencing used PBMCs, mostly from graft donor cells, collected 180 days after TCRalphabeta/CD19-depleted stem cell transplant. The receptors derive from a male patient between 5 and 17 years old who had a stem cell transplant for acute lymphoblastic leukemia, so the T cells may come from the graft donor. The conserved cysteine and the conserved F or W are not part of the CDR3 here. Size tells how often a clone was seen (once, few, many) or the class of an expanded clone, and some rows leave it out.

size: many; V: TRBV5-1; CDR3: ASSLKTGGETQY
size: many; V: TRBV7-8; CDR3: ASILGRSPNTGELF
size: many; V: TRBV20-1; CDR3: SASWWDTEAF
size: few; V: TRBV19; CDR3: ASSHPDRGTEAF
size: many; V: TRBV7-9; CDR3: ASSVPGLRNEQF
size: many; V: TRBV27; CDR3: ASSLSARYNEQF
size: few; V: TRBV12-5; CDR3: ASGLTGLAGSLGDEQF
size: many; V: TRBV25-1; CDR3: ASSPPEALYGYT
size: many; V: TRBV9; CDR3: ASSEAENYGYT
size: many; V: TRBV18; CDR3: ASSRRQGTTNEKLF
size: NA; V: TRBV18; CDR3: ASSPLPGGERF
size: many; V: TRBV2; CDR3: ASRGNSNQPQH
size: many; V: TRBV5-1; CDR3: ARREQFYYNEQF
size: many; V: TRBV10-3; CDR3: AIGYNQLTGSKEYEQY
size: many; V: TRBV10-3; CDR3: AVDRDGGTDTQY
size: many; V: TRBV5-1; CDR3: ASSFLSLTGLYNEQF
size: many; V: TRBV11-2; CDR3: ASSHKTGRSTDTQY
size: many; V: TRBV5-5; CDR3: ASMRGGELF
size: many; V: TRBV2; CDR3: ASTTQGNPYNEQF
size: NA; V: TRBV6-1; CDR3: ASSPPIRDGGSNEKLF
size: few; V: TRBV20-1; CDR3: SARRTSGTDTQY
size: many; V: TRBV29-1; CDR3: SVYRGDEQY
size: few; V: TRBV19; CDR3: ASSPATGANTEAF
size: NA; V: TRBV11-3; CDR3: ASSLGRLAFTDTQY
size: many; V: TRBV7-2; CDR3: ASSLPGLDTEAF
size: many; V: TRBV12-3/TRBV12-4; CDR3: ASRPPVGLASYNEQF
size: many; V: TRBV11-3; CDR3: ASSFGTRGAGELF
size: many; V: TRBV7-2; CDR3: ASSLDSAGRTYEQY
size: many; V: TRBV4-2; CDR3: ASSQEAGGPIDTQY
size: many; V: TRBV29-1; CDR3: SVEDNRPEQF
size: many; V: TRBV24-1; CDR3: ATSDPKDRDRTDTQY
size: many; V: TRBV11-2; CDR3: ASSSRPGWSTEAF
size: many; V: TRBV5-6; CDR3: ASRSGTGNSPLH
size: few; V: TRBV2; CDR3: ASGLDGPLHTDTQY
size: many; V: TRBV4-3; CDR3: ASSQPRGGGYT
size: many; V: TRBV27; CDR3: ASSLRGLAEQY
size: many; V: TRBV2; CDR3: ASSDPLAAGTDTQY
size: few; V: TRBV4-3; CDR3: ASSQAWVSGANVLT